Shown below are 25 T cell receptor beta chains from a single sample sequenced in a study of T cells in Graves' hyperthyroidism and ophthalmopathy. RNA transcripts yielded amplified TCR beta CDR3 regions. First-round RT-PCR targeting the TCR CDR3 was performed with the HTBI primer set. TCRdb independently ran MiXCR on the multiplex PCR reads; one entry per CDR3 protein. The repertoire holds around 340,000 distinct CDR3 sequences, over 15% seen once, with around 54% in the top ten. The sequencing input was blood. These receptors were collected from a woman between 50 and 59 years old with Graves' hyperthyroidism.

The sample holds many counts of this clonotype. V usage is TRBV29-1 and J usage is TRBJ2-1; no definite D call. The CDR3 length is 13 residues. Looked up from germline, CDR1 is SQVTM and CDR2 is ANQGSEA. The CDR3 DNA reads TGCAGTGGGGTCGGCGGAGCCTACAATGAGCAGTTCTTC. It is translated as CSGVGGAYNEQFF.

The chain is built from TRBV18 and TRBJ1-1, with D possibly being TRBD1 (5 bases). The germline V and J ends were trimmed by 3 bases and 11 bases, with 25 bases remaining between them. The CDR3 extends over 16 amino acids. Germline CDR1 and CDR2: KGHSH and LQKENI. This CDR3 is CASSPAGYTDRDTAFF. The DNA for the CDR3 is TGTGCCAGCTCACCGGCAGGGTATACAGACCGGGATACGGCTTTCTTT.

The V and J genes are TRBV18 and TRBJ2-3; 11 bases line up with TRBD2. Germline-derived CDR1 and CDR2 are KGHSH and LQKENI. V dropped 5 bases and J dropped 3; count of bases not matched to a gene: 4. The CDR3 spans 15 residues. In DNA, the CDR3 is TGTGCCAGCTCATCGAGACTAGCGGGGACAGATACGCAGTATTTT. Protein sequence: CASSSRLAGTDTQYF. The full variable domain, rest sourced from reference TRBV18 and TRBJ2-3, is NAGVMQNPRHLVRRRGQEARLRCSPMKGHSHVYWYRQLPEEGLKFMVYLQKENIIDESGMPKERFSAEFPKEGPSILRIQQVVRGDSAAYFCASSSRLAGTDTQYFGPGTRLTVL.

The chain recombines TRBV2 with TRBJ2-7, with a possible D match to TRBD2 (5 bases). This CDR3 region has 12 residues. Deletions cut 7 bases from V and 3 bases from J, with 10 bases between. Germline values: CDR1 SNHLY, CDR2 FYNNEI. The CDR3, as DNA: TGTGCCAGCAATAAGGACTTCTACGAGCAGTACGTC. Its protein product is CASNKDFYEQYV.

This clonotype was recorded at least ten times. The CDR3, as DNA: TGTGCCAGCAGTTACGAAGGTAGCGGGAGCGGGGAGCAGTTCTTC. Translated: CASSYEGSGSGEQFF. The rearrangement links TRBV6-2 or TRBV6-3 to TRBJ2-1; 9 bases agree with TRBD2. Unmatched junction bases numbered 9, after V lost 2 bases and J lost 10 bases. CDR1 is MNHEY, CDR2 SVGEGT, per germline. The CDR3 spans 15 residues.

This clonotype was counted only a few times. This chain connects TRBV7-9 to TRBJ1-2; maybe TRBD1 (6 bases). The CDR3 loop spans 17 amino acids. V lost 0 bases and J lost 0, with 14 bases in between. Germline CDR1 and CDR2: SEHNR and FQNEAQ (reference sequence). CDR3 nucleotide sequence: TGTGCCAGCAGCTTAGCGCACCCAGGGGCAGCTAACTATGGCTACACCTTC. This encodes CASSLAHPGAANYGYTF.

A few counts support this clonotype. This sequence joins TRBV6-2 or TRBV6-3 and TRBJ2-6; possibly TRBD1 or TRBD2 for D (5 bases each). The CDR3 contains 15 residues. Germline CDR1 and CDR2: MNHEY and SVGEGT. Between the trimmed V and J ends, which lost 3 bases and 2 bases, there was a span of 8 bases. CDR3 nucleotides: TGTGCCAGCAGTTATCTGGGGGCTGGGGCCAACGTCCTGACTTTC. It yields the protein CASSYLGAGANVLTF.

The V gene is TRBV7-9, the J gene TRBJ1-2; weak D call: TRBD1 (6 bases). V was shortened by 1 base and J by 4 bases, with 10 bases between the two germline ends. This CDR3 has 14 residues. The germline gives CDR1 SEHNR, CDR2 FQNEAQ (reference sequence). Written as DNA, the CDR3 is TGTGCCAGCAGCTTAGGGGACACAGCCTATGGCTACACCTTC. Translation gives CASSLGDTAYGYTF.

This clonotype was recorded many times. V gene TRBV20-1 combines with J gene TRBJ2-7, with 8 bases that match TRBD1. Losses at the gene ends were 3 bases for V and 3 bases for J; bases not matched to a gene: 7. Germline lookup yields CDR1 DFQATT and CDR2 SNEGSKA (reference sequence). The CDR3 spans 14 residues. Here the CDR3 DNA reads TGCAGTGCTAGTCAACAGGGGGTCTTCTACGAGCAGTACTTC. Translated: CSASQQGVFYEQYF.

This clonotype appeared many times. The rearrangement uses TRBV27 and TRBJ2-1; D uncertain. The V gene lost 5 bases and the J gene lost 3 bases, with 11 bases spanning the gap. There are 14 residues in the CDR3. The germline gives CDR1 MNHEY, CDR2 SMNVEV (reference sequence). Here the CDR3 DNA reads TGTGCCAGCAGTCGGTCCGGCCTCTACAATGAGCAGTTCTTC. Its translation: CASSRSGLYNEQFF.

CDR3 DNA: TGTGCCAGCAGTCCGGATCAGTCTGGAAACACCATATATTTT. Protein product: CASSPDQSGNTIYF. The rearrangement joins TRBV6-2 or TRBV6-3 to TRBJ1-3; unclear D gene. Germline assignment: CDR1 MNHEY and CDR2 SVGEGT. CDR3 size: 14 residues. The ends were cut back, 5 bases at V and 1 base at J, with 9 bases in the middle.

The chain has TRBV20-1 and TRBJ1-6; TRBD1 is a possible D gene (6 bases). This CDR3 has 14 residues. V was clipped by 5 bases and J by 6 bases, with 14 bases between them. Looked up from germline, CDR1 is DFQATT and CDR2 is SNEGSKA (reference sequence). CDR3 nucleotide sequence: TGCAGTGCTTTCAACAGGGACCCTAATTCACCCCTCCACTTT. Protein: CSAFNRDPNSPLHF.

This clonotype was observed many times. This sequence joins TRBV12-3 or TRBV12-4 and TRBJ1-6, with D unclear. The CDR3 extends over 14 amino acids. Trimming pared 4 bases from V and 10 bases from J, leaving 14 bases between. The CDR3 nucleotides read TGTGCCAGCAGTTCCACAGCAGTATGGTCACCCCTCCACTTT. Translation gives CASSSTAVWSPLHF.

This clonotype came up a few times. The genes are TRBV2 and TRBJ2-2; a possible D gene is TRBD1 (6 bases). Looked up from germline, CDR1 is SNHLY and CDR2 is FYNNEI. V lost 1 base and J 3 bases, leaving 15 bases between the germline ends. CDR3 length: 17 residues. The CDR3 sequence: CASSEGTVGHYTGELFF. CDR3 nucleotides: TGTGCCAGCAGTGAAGGGACGGTGGGACATTACACCGGGGAGCTGTTTTTT.

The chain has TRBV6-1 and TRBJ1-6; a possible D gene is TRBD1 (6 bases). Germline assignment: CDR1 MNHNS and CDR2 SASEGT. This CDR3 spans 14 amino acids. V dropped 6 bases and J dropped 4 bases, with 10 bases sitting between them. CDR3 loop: CASRGGTYNSPLHF. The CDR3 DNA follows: TGTGCCAGCAGGGGAGGGACATATAATTCACCCCTCCACTTT.

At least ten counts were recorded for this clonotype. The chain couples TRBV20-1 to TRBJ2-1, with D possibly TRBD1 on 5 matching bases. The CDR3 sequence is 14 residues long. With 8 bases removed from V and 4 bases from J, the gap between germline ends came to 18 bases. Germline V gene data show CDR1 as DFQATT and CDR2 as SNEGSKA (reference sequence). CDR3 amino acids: CSPWGRASYNEQFF. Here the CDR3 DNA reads TGCAGTCCCTGGGGCAGGGCCTCTTACAATGAGCAGTTCTTC.

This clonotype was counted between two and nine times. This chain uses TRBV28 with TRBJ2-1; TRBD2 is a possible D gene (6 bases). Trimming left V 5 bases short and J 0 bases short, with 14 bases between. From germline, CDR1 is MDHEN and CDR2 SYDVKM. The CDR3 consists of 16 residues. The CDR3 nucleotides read TGTGCCAGCAGTCCCCCAGCGGGCCCCTCCTACAATGAGCAGTTCTTC. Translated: CASSPPAGPSYNEQFF.

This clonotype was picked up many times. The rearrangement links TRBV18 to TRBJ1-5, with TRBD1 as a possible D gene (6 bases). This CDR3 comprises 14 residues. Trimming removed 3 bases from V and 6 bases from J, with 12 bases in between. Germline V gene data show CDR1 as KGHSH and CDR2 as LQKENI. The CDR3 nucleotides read TGTGCCAGCTCACCTTTGGACAGTGGTCAGCCCCAGCATTTT. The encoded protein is CASSPLDSGQPQHF.

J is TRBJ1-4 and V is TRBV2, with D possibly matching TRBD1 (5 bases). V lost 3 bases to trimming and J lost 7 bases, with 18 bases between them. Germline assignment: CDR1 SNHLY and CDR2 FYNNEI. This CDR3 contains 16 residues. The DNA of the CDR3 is TGTGCCAGCAGTGACTACCGGGACCCGGGGGGTGAAAAACTGTTTTTT. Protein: CASSDYRDPGGEKLFF.

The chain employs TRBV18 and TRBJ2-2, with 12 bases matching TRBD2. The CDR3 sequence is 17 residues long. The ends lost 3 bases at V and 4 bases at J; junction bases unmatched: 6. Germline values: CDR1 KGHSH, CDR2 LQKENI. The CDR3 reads CASSPKLAGGPTGELFF. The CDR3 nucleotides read TGTGCCAGCTCACCGAAACTAGCGGGGGGCCCCACCGGGGAGCTGTTTTTT.

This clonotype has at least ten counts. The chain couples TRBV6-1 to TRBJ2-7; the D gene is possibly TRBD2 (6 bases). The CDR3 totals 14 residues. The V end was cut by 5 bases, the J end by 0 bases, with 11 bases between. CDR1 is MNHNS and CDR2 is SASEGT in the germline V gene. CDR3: CASSTSGFSYEQYF. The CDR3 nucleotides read TGTGCCAGCAGTACCAGCGGGTTCTCCTACGAGCAGTACTTC.

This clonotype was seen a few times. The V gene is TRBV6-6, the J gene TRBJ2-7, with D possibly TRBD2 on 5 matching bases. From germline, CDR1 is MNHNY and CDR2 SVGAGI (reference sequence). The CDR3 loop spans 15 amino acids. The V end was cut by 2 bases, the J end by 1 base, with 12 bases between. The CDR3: CASSYPLSGSYEQYF. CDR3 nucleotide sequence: TGTGCCAGCAGTTACCCTCTATCGGGGTCCTACGAGCAGTACTTC.

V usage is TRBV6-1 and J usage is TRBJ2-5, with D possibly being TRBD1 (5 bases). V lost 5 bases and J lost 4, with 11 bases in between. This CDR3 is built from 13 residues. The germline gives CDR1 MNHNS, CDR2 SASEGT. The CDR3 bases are TGTGCCAGCAGTAATAGGGGCTCAGAGACCCAGTACTTC. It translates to CASSNRGSETQYF.

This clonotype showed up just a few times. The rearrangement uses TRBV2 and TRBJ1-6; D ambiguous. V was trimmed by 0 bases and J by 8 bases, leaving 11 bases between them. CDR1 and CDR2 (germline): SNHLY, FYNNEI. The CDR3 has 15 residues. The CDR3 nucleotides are TGTGCCAGCAGTGAAGCGTCTTGGGGAGATTCACCCCTCCACTTT. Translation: CASSEASWGDSPLHF.

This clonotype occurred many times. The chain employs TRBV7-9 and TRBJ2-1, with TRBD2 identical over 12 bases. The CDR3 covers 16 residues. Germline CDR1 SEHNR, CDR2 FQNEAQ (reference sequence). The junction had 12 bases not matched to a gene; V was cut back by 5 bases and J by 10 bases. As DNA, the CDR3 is TGTGCCAGCAGCCCGGGACTAGCGGGTGGGCGGAGGGAGCAGTTCTTC. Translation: CASSPGLAGGRREQFF. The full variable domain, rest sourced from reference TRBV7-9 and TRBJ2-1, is DTGVSQNPRHKITKRGQNVTFRCDPISEHNRLYWYRQTLGQGPEFLTYFQNEAQLEKSRLLSDRFSAERPKGSFSTLEIQRTEQGDSAMYLCASSPGLAGGRREQFFGPGTRLTVL.